The 32 T cell receptor beta chains given below trace back to one sample, sequenced in a study of blood T cell repertoires in COVID-19. Clones were read by immunoSEQ multiplex PCR, and TCRdb kept only the in-frame ones, dropping some. The sample lists some 200,000 clones, around four fifths occurring once. Sample: peripheral blood. The receptors here all came from a woman older than 75 with active or convalescent COVID-19.

This clone has only a few counts. The V call is TRBV27, the J call TRBJ2-3, with D unresolved. Germline lookup yields CDR1 MNHEY and CDR2 SMNVEV (reference sequence). The V and J ends lost 0 bases and 0 bases respectively, with 22 bases between them. This CDR3 region has 20 residues. The CDR3 DNA reads TGTGCCAGCAGTTTATCTCCACCTACTGCTACTACTCCTAGCACAGATACGCAGTATTTT. Its translation: CASSLSPPTATTPSTDTQYF.

The rearrangement links TRBV18 to TRBJ1-4, with a tentative D call TRBD1 (6 bases). Trimming removed 3 bases at V and 9 bases at J, with 11 bases between. The CDR3 has 13 amino acids. CDR1 and CDR2 from the germline V gene are KGHSH and LQKENI. Here the CDR3 reads CASSPDRTQKLFF. In DNA, the CDR3 is TGTGCCAGCTCACCTGACAGGACTCAAAAACTGTTTTTT.

The genes are TRBV5-5 and TRBJ2-7, with a weak D call TRBD2 (7 bases). The ends were cut back, 4 bases at V and 6 bases at J, with 17 bases in the middle. The germline V gene has CDR1 SGHKS and CDR2 YYEKEE (reference sequence). The CDR3 has 14 amino acids. The chain's CDR3 is CASSVYTGRGEQYF. The CDR3 coding sequence is TGTGCCAGCAGCGTATATACAGGGAGGGGCGAGCAGTACTTC.

The chain employs TRBV7-2 and TRBJ2-5, with a weak D call TRBD1 (6 bases). Germline V gene data show CDR1 as SGHTA and CDR2 as FQGNSA. The CDR3 sequence is 14 residues long. Trimming stripped 5 bases from V and 3 bases from J, with 13 bases between. The CDR3 sequence: CASSGGRGKETQYF. CDR3 in DNA: TGTGCCAGCAGCGGGGGAAGGGGGAAAGAGACCCAGTACTTC.

This chain connects TRBV19 to TRBJ2-7; TRBD1 matches at 9 bases. CDR3 length equals 15 residues. J lost 0 bases, V lost 3 bases, and 3 bases had no gene match. Germline V gene sequence: CDR1 LNHDA, CDR2 SQIVND (reference sequence). The chain's CDR3 is CASSITGGHSYEQYF. The CDR3 DNA follows: TGTGCCAGTAGTATTACAGGGGGCCACTCCTACGAGCAGTACTTC.

The rearrangement uses TRBV27 and TRBJ1-4, with TRBD1 identical over 9 bases. The germline gives CDR1 MNHEY, CDR2 SMNVEV (reference sequence). Germline trimming cut 5 bases from V and 9 bases from J; bases unmatched to any gene: 16. This CDR3 has 17 amino acids. CDR3 residues: CASSPLTTDRGRQKLFF. DNA of the CDR3: TGTGCCAGCAGTCCCCTCACGACGGACAGGGGTAGGCAAAAACTGTTTTTT.

Points on this clone: Other nucleotide sequences in the sample specify the same CDR3. V usage is TRBV9 and J usage is TRBJ2-1, with a possible D match to TRBD2 (7 bases). CDR1 SGDLS and CDR2 YYNGEE come from the germline V gene. The CDR3 length is 14 residues. V lost 0 bases to trimming and J lost 7 bases, with 11 bases between them. The CDR3 DNA follows: TGTGCCAGCAGCGTAGTAGGGGGGGCGAATGAGCAGTTCTTC. Residues: CASSVVGGANEQFF.

The rearrangement uses TRBV6-5 and TRBJ2-3; 7 positions match TRBD2. V lost 11 bases to trimming and J lost 5 bases; unmatched junction nucleotides: 7. Germline V gene data show CDR1 as MNHEY and CDR2 as SVGAGI. The CDR3 consists of 12 residues. CDR3 sequence (DNA): TGTGCCGCGGGGAGGGTGGGAGATACGCAGTATTTT. Encoded protein: CAAGRVGDTQYF.

V usage is TRBV5-8 and J usage is TRBJ2-6; 7 bases match TRBD1. The V gene's germline CDR1 is SGHTS and CDR2 YDEGEE. The CDR3 loop spans 18 amino acids. Trimming removed 0 bases from V and 0 bases from J; junction bases left unmatched: 6. CDR3 in amino acids: CASSLDRGLSSGANVLTF. CDR3 coding DNA: TGTGCCAGCAGCTTGGACAGGGGTCTTAGCTCTGGGGCCAACGTCCTGACTTTC.

The chain carries TRBV5-1 and TRBJ2-7; TRBD1 matches 7 bases. With V trimmed by 4 bases and J by 0 bases, 7 bases remained unmatched. CDR1 and CDR2 (germline): SGHRS, YFSETQ. The CDR3 runs to 15 residues. The CDR3 DNA reads TGCGCCAGCAGCGGTGATACAGGGGCCTCCTACGAGCAGTACTTC. Amino acid sequence: CASSGDTGASYEQYF.

The chain employs TRBV6-4 and TRBJ2-1, with D possibly TRBD1 on 5 matching bases. Trimming shortened V by 5 bases and J by 5 bases, and 10 bases separated the two germline ends. Germline assignment: CDR1 MRHNA and CDR2 SNTAGT. This CDR3 spans 13 amino acids. The chain's CDR3 is CASSHGANNEQFF. CDR3 DNA: TGTGCCAGCAGTCATGGGGCGAACAATGAGCAGTTCTTC.

V usage is TRBV11-3 and J usage is TRBJ2-5; no firm D call. There are 15 residues in the CDR3. V was cut by 4 bases and J by 1 base, with 13 bases left in between. Germline V gene data show CDR1 as SGHNT and CDR2 as YENEEA. The CDR3 protein is CASSYSTPGQETQYF. CDR3 DNA: TGTGCCAGCAGCTACTCGACACCCGGCCAAGAGACCCAGTACTTC.

V and J are TRBV28 and TRBJ1-4, with 7 nucleotides matching TRBD1. The CDR3 has 17 residues. V lost 1 base, J lost 4 bases, and 9 bases stayed unmatched. Germline V CDR1 and CDR2: MDHEN, SYDVKM. In DNA form, the CDR3 reads TGTGCCAGCAGTTTATTCGGAACAGGGGCCAATAATGAAAAACTGTTTTTT. As protein: CASSLFGTGANNEKLFF. The full variable domain, in which reference TRBV28 and TRBJ1-4 provide the parts outside the CDR3, is DVKVTQSSRYLVKRTGEKVFLECVQDMDHENMFWYRQDPGLGLRLIYFSYDVKMKEKGDIPEGYSVSREKKERFSLILESASTNQTSMYLCASSLFGTGANNEKLFFGSGTQLSVL.

The V gene is TRBV5-1, the J gene TRBJ2-1, with a possible D match to TRBD2 (5 bases). Germline-derived CDR1 and CDR2 are SGHRS and YFSETQ. This CDR3 contains 13 residues. Trimming stripped 4 bases from V and 4 bases from J, with 9 bases between. The CDR3 DNA reads TGCGCCAGCAGCCTACTAGTTTACAATGAGCAGTTCTTC. Translating it yields CASSLLVYNEQFF.

The chain employs TRBV28 and TRBJ2-5; the D is unclear. CDR1 and CDR2 (germline): MDHEN, SYDVKM. The V and J ends lost 5 bases and 4 bases respectively, with 11 bases between them. The CDR3 sequence is 13 residues long. CDR3 coding DNA: TGTGCCAGCAGTATAAACAACCCAGAGACCCAGTACTTC. It translates to CASSINNPETQYF.

The V and J genes are TRBV20-1 and TRBJ1-5, with TRBD1 as a possible D gene (6 bases). The CDR3 length is 15 residues. Per the germline V gene, CDR1 is DFQATT and CDR2 is SNEGSKA (reference sequence). V was pared by 3 bases and J by 2 bases, with 14 bases between. The CDR3 here is CSASVSGVGNQPQHF. CDR3 DNA: TGCAGTGCTAGTGTGTCAGGGGTAGGCAATCAGCCCCAGCATTTT.

The table lists this clone with a few counts. The chain uses TRBV5-1 and TRBJ1-5; D may be TRBD1 (5 bases). The germline V gene has CDR1 SGHRS and CDR2 YFSETQ. The CDR3 runs 13 residues. Trimming pared 0 bases from V and 7 bases from J, leaving 8 bases between. The CDR3 region is CASSLVGEQPQHF. As DNA, the CDR3 is TGCGCCAGCAGCTTGGTAGGGGAACAGCCCCAGCATTTT. The full variable domain, with the rest looked up from reference TRBV5-1 and TRBJ1-5, is KAGVTQTPRYLIKTRGQQVTLSCSPISGHRSVSWYQQTPGQGLQFLFEYFSETQRNKGNFPGRFSGRQFSNSRSEMNVSTLELGDSALYLCASSLVGEQPQHFGDGTRLSIL.

The chain is built from TRBV6-5 and TRBJ2-7; TRBD2 agrees at 8 bases. This CDR3 contains 16 residues. From germline, CDR1 is MNHEY and CDR2 SVGAGI. Trimming at V came to 2 bases and at J to 0 bases, leaving 6 bases not matched to a gene. The CDR3 region has the DNA TGTGCCAGCAGTTACGACATAGCGGGAATCTCCTACGAGCAGTACTTC. This encodes CASSYDIAGISYEQYF.

The rearrangement joins TRBV6-2 or TRBV6-3 to TRBJ2-7, with 8 positions matching TRBD1. Germline lookup yields CDR1 MNHEY and CDR2 SVGEGT. The trim removed 5 bases at V and 3 bases at J, leaving 9 bases unmatched. The CDR3 is 15 amino acids. Here the CDR3 reads CASSPPPDRGYEQYF. DNA for the CDR3: TGTGCCAGCAGTCCCCCCCCCGACAGGGGCTACGAGCAGTACTTC.

The chain combines TRBV2 with TRBJ1-2; D is perhaps TRBD1 (5 bases). The CDR3 totals 14 residues. V lost 0 bases, J lost 4 bases, and 9 bases lay in between. Germline V CDR1 and CDR2: SNHLY, FYNNEI. The CDR3 protein is CASSEAQRGYGYTF. Written as DNA, the CDR3 is TGTGCCAGCAGTGAAGCGCAAAGGGGCTATGGCTACACCTTC.

This chain joins TRBV5-1 and TRBJ2-7; D ambiguous. Trimming shortened V by 1 base and J by 4 bases, and 9 bases separated the two germline ends. CDR1 and CDR2 from the germline V gene are SGHRS and YFSETQ. This CDR3 comprises 13 residues. CDR3 nucleotides: TGCGCCAGCAGCTTGCCTGGCGGATACGAGCAGTACTTC. Protein sequence: CASSLPGGYEQYF.

The chain uses TRBV3-1 (or the pseudogene TRBV3-2) and TRBJ2-1; tentatively, D is TRBD2 (5 bases). V was pared by 10 bases and J by 6 bases, with 19 bases between. CDR1 is LGHDT and CDR2 is YNNKEL in the germline V gene (reference sequence). The CDR3 contains 14 residues. The CDR3 bases are TGTGCCACCTCTTTAGGAGGAACTGTCAATGAGCAGTTCTTC. Translated: CATSLGGTVNEQFF.

V is TRBV5-1 and J is TRBJ1-1; the D is unclear. This CDR3 has 16 amino acids. V lost 4 bases and J lost 0, with 16 bases in between. In germline, CDR1 is SGHRS, CDR2 YFSETQ. CDR3 amino acids: CASSPFRDTVNTEAFF. The CDR3 region has the DNA TGCGCCAGCAGCCCATTCCGAGACACCGTGAACACTGAAGCTTTCTTT. Using reference TRBV5-1 and TRBJ1-1 for the parts outside the CDR3, the full variable domain is KAGVTQTPRYLIKTRGQQVTLSCSPISGHRSVSWYQQTPGQGLQFLFEYFSETQRNKGNFPGRFSGRQFSNSRSEMNVSTLELGDSALYLCASSPFRDTVNTEAFFGQGTRLTVV.

V gene TRBV18 combines with J gene TRBJ2-5; TRBD1 is a possible D gene (6 bases). Trimming removed 2 bases from V and 5 bases from J, with 9 bases in between. Germline V gives CDR1 KGHSH, CDR2 LQKENI. This CDR3 is 13 amino acids long. Here the CDR3 reads CASSPGQRETQYF. The CDR3 DNA reads TGTGCCAGCTCACCAGGACAGAGGGAGACCCAGTACTTC.

This chain uses TRBV28 with TRBJ1-2; 8 positions match TRBD1. The ends lost 6 bases at V and 8 bases at J; junction bases unmatched: 14. Germline CDR1 MDHEN, CDR2 SYDVKM. This CDR3 is 15 amino acids long. The CDR3 sequence is CASSPTLGQGTGYTF. Written as DNA, the CDR3 is TGTGCCAGCAGCCCTACCCTCGGACAGGGTACCGGCTACACCTTC.

The J gene is TRBJ1-2, the V gene TRBV10-3; D is uncertain. With 3 bases removed from V and 8 bases from J, the gap between germline ends came to 13 bases. Per the germline V gene, CDR1 is ENHRY and CDR2 is SYGVKD. CDR3 length: 13 residues. CDR3 protein: CAISEIRPEGYTF. As DNA, the CDR3 is TGTGCCATCAGTGAAATTCGCCCGGAGGGCTACACCTTC.

J is TRBJ2-3 and V is TRBV28, with TRBD2 matching over 7 bases. Germline-derived CDR1 and CDR2 are MDHEN and SYDVKM. Losses at the gene ends were 8 bases for V and 1 base for J; bases not matched to a gene: 3. This CDR3 is 13 amino acids long. The CDR3 bases are TGTGCCAGCCTCGGACTAGGCACAGATACGCAGTATTTT. Amino acid sequence: CASLGLGTDTQYF.

The chain couples TRBV18 to TRBJ2-5, with no clear D. V lost 3 bases to trimming and J lost 5 bases, with 13 bases between them. Looked up from germline, CDR1 is KGHSH and CDR2 is LQKENI. The CDR3 loop spans 14 amino acids. The CDR3 region has the DNA TGTGCCAGCTCACCGTGGAGTAGCTTGGAGACCCAGTACTTC. This encodes CASSPWSSLETQYF.

The rearrangement uses TRBV27 and TRBJ2-2; TRBD2 matches at 13 bases. Germline V lookup: CDR1 MNHEY, CDR2 SMNVEV (reference sequence). The CDR3 has 17 amino acids. Germline trimming cut 4 bases from V and 0 bases from J; bases unmatched to any gene: 2. DNA of the CDR3: TGTGCCAGCAGTTACGGGACTAGCGGGACGAACACCGGGGAGCTGTTTTTT. It codes for CASSYGTSGTNTGELFF.

V and J are TRBV5-6 and TRBJ2-2; TRBD1 matches at 8 bases. V lost 2 bases, J lost 1 base, and 7 bases stayed unmatched. CDR3 length: 17 amino acids. CDR1 is SGHDT, CDR2 YYEEEE, per germline. CDR3 amino acids: CASSLRRTGRNTGELFF. The CDR3, as DNA: TGTGCCAGCAGCTTACGGCGGACAGGGAGGAACACCGGGGAGCTGTTTTTT. Filled out from reference TRBV5-6 and TRBJ2-2, the complete variable domain reads DAGVTQSPTHLIKTRGQQVTLRCSPKSGHDTVSWYQQALGQGPQFIFQYYEEEERQRGNFPDRFSGHQFPNYSSELNVNALLLGDSALYLCASSLRRTGRNTGELFFGEGSRLTVL.

This clone showed up just a few times. The J gene is TRBJ2-3, the V gene TRBV27, with a possible D match to TRBD1 (6 bases). Trimming cost V 3 bases and J 0 bases, with 13 bases left between them. The CDR3 is 16 residues long. Per germline, CDR1 MNHEY and CDR2 SMNVEV (reference sequence). CDR3 sequence (DNA): TGTGCCAGCAGTTTCCTGACAGGCTACAGCACAGATACGCAGTATTTT. Its translation is CASSFLTGYSTDTQYF.

This rearrangement joins TRBV5-5 to TRBJ2-1, with 13 positions matching TRBD2. After removal of 3 bases from V and 3 bases from J, the junction contained 3 bases not matched to a gene. The CDR3 runs 16 residues. Germline V CDR1 and CDR2: SGHKS, YYEKEE (reference sequence). CDR3 nucleotides: TGTGCCAGCAGCTCACTAGCGGGGGGGATCTACAATGAGCAGTTCTTC. Translating it yields CASSSLAGGIYNEQFF.